The 27 T cell receptor beta chains below were found in one sample sequenced in a study of cytomegalovirus exposure and HLA in healthy donors. PCR amplification relied on 60 Vbeta primers (plus 13 Jbeta primers). Assay: immunoSEQ multiplex PCR; the TCRdb copy retains only in-frame clones and omits some. The sample yields more than 110,000 clones, 80% seen once. Sequenced: PBMCs. The receptor set was obtained from a female donor in good health and CMV-seronegative.

The genes are TRBV6-5 and TRBJ2-7, with TRBD2 matching 7 bases. Germline CDR1 MNHEY, CDR2 SVGAGI. CDR3 length: 14 residues. J gave up 4 bases and V 4 bases, and 7 bases lay outside the gene matches. The CDR3 region is CASSSVAGPYEQYF. Written as DNA, the CDR3 is TGTGCCAGCAGTTCGGTAGCGGGTCCGTACGAGCAGTACTTC.

The rearrangement joins TRBV5-1 to TRBJ1-3, with 7 nucleotides matching TRBD1. With 4 bases clipped from V and 2 bases from J, the junction kept 3 bases outside the gene matches. CDR1 SGHRS and CDR2 YFSETQ come from the germline V gene. The CDR3 spans 14 residues. CDR3 residues: CASSPGQAGNTIYF. CDR3 in DNA: TGCGCCAGCAGCCCTGGACAGGCTGGAAACACCATATATTTT.

This sequence joins TRBV7-6 and TRBJ2-7, with TRBD1 matching over 9 bases. From germline, CDR1 is SGHVS and CDR2 FNYEAQ. The V gene end was trimmed by 2 bases and the J gene end by 3 bases; junction bases not matched to a gene: 11. The CDR3 totals 17 residues. The CDR3 nucleotides read TGTGCCAGCAGCTTAACCATGAGGACAGGGGCTCACTACGAGCAGTACTTC. Translated: CASSLTMRTGAHYEQYF.

The chain links TRBV5-1 to TRBJ2-7; D perhaps matches TRBD2 (6 bases). CDR1 and CDR2 from the germline V gene are SGHRS and YFSETQ. V lost 2 bases and J lost 1, with 13 bases in between. This CDR3 region has 15 residues. The CDR3 nucleotides are TGCGCCAGCAGCTTTTCCCTAGCGCCTTCCTACGAGCAGTACTTC. It codes for CASSFSLAPSYEQYF.

The J gene is TRBJ1-2, the V gene TRBV29-1; 11 positions match TRBD1. The CDR3 runs 17 residues. V shed 0 bases and J 4 bases; nucleotides not matched to a gene: 10. Germline V gene data show CDR1 as SQVTM and CDR2 as ANQGSEA. CDR3 protein: CSVEDPLAGTGGYGYTF. CDR3 coding DNA: TGCAGCGTTGAAGATCCCCTTGCCGGGACAGGGGGCTATGGCTACACCTTC.

The chain couples TRBV7-9 to TRBJ2-3; 8 bases agree with TRBD1. V shed 3 bases, J shed 2 bases, and the junction held 4 bases outside the gene matches. The CDR3 extends over 15 amino acids. Germline assignment: CDR1 SEHNR and CDR2 FQNEAQ (reference sequence). CDR3 DNA: TGTGCCAGCAGCTTGGGACAGGTGGTCACAGATACGCAGTATTTT. This translates into CASSLGQVVTDTQYF.

A single count supports this clone. The chain joins TRBV29-1 to TRBJ1-5; 7 bases agree with TRBD1. CDR1 and CDR2 (germline): SQVTM, ANQGSEA. The CDR3 sequence is 12 residues long. The V segment lost 6 bases and the J segment 4 bases; nucleotides outside the gene matches: 3. As DNA, the CDR3 is TGCAGCGTACGACAGGGAAATCAGCCCCAGCATTTT. It codes for CSVRQGNQPQHF.

The chain recombines TRBV7-9 with TRBJ2-1, with D possibly being TRBD2 (6 bases). The CDR3 is 16 amino acids. V gave up 7 bases and J gave up 7 bases, with 23 bases separating them. Germline lookup yields CDR1 SEHNR and CDR2 FQNEAQ (reference sequence). The CDR3 sequence is CASTPTPREGTNEQFF. CDR3 bases: TGTGCCAGCACCCCGACGCCGCGGGAAGGAACGAATGAGCAGTTCTTC.

V is TRBV27 and J is TRBJ2-7; D is possibly TRBD1 (7 bases). V was clipped by 5 bases and J by 7 bases, with 15 bases between them. This CDR3 region has 13 residues. From germline, CDR1 is MNHEY and CDR2 SMNVEV (reference sequence). CDR3 residues: CASSPRTGGEQYF. The CDR3 DNA sequence: TGTGCCAGCAGTCCGCGGACAGGAGGGGAGCAGTACTTC.

This sequence joins TRBV27 and TRBJ2-3, with D possibly matching TRBD2 (5 bases). The germline V gene has CDR1 MNHEY and CDR2 SMNVEV (reference sequence). The V end lost 2 bases, the J end lost 1 base, and 10 bases lay between the germline ends. This CDR3 contains 15 residues. CDR3 DNA sequence: TGTGCCAGCAGTTTACCCGGGAAGGGCACAGATACGCAGTATTTT. Its translation is CASSLPGKGTDTQYF.

This clone has more than one count but fewer than ten. The J gene is TRBJ2-2, the V gene TRBV7-9; tentative D call: TRBD1 (5 bases). CDR3 length: 16 residues. V gave up 2 bases and J gave up 4 bases, with 14 bases separating them. In germline, CDR1 is SEHNR, CDR2 FQNEAQ (reference sequence). The CDR3 DNA sequence: TGTGCCAGCAGCTTATCGGCAGGGTTTTTCACCGGGGAGCTGTTTTTT. Protein: CASSLSAGFFTGELFF.

This sequence joins TRBV28 and TRBJ2-7; 7 nucleotides align to TRBD2. The trim removed 9 bases at V and 3 bases at J, leaving 14 bases unmatched. Per the germline V gene, CDR1 is MDHEN and CDR2 is SYDVKM. This CDR3 is built from 15 residues. CDR3 in amino acids: CASMGLRELHYEQYF. The CDR3 DNA reads TGTGCCAGTATGGGATTGCGGGAGTTACACTACGAGCAGTACTTC.

The V and J genes are TRBV4-1 and TRBJ2-2; 9 bases fit TRBD2. Trimming at V came to 6 bases and at J to 6 bases, leaving 20 bases not matched to a gene. The CDR3 is made up of 19 amino acids. CDR1 MGHRA and CDR2 YSYEKL come from the germline V gene. As DNA, the CDR3 is TGCGCCAGCAGTCTCACTCCCCTAGCGGGACTAGGTTTGGCCGGGGAGCTGTTTTTT. As protein: CASSLTPLAGLGLAGELFF.

The V and J genes are TRBV9 and TRBJ1-2; maybe TRBD1 (5 bases). Germline V gene sequence: CDR1 SGDLS, CDR2 YYNGEE. This CDR3 spans 15 amino acids. V was clipped by 0 bases and J by 4 bases, with 13 bases between them. The CDR3 DNA follows: TGTGCCAGCAGCGTAGCTAAGCAGGGTGGCTATGGCTACACCTTC. Its protein is CASSVAKQGGYGYTF.

The rearrangement uses TRBV28 and TRBJ2-7; 8 bases are a match to TRBD2. J lost 5 bases, V lost 7 bases, and 4 bases had no gene match. This CDR3 spans 12 amino acids. Germline lookup yields CDR1 MDHEN and CDR2 SYDVKM. This CDR3 is CASTGGAHEQYF. Written as DNA, the CDR3 is TGTGCCAGCACCGGGGGGGCCCACGAGCAGTACTTC.

J is TRBJ2-7 and V is TRBV14; D is possibly TRBD2 (6 bases). This CDR3 comprises 14 residues. The germline gives CDR1 SGHDN, CDR2 FVKESK. With 5 bases removed from V and 0 bases from J, the gap between germline ends came to 11 bases. CDR3 coding DNA: TGTGCCAGCAGCGCGCGGGACGTCTCCTACGAGCAGTACTTC. Encoded protein: CASSARDVSYEQYF.

This clone appeared once. The chain employs TRBV30 and TRBJ1-4, with D tentatively TRBD1 (6 bases). Trimming removed 3 bases from V and 7 bases from J, with 9 bases in between. The CDR3 runs to 12 residues. Germline-derived CDR1 and CDR2 are GTSNPN and SVGIG (reference sequence). The CDR3 DNA is TGTGCCTGGAGCCAGGGGCTTGAAAAACTGTTTTTT. It codes for CAWSQGLEKLFF.

The rearrangement uses TRBV11-3 and TRBJ1-1, with 10 bases identical to TRBD1. Germline V lookup: CDR1 SGHNT, CDR2 YENEEA. The CDR3 spans 16 residues. J was trimmed by 0 bases and V by 5 bases; bases with no gene match: 6. The CDR3 sequence is CASSPEGQGMNTEAFF. In nucleotides, the CDR3 is TGTGCCAGCAGCCCCGAGGGACAGGGGATGAACACTGAAGCTTTCTTT.

This chain joins TRBV5-6 and TRBJ1-5; TRBD1 aligns across 7 bases. The CDR3 runs 15 residues. V shed 5 bases and J 6 bases; nucleotides not matched to a gene: 11. Looked up from germline, CDR1 is SGHDT and CDR2 is YYEEEE. As DNA, the CDR3 is TGTGCCAGCAGTTTAAAACAGGGGTTTCTTCAGCCCCAGCATTTT. Its translation: CASSLKQGFLQPQHF.

V and J are TRBV4-1 and TRBJ1-2, with D perhaps matching TRBD1 (5 bases). Looked up from germline, CDR1 is MGHRA and CDR2 is YSYEKL. V lost 0 bases to trimming and J lost 4 bases, with 12 bases between them. The CDR3 is made up of 15 amino acids. Here the CDR3 reads CASSQDQGLGYGYTF. The CDR3 DNA sequence: TGCGCCAGCAGCCAAGACCAGGGCCTGGGCTATGGCTACACCTTC.

This clone has just one count. The chain has TRBV5-1 and TRBJ2-5; perhaps TRBD1 as D (6 bases). V was clipped by 5 bases and J by 5 bases, with 16 bases between them. The germline V gene has CDR1 SGHRS and CDR2 YFSETQ. The length of the CDR3 is 14 residues. CDR3 in amino acids: CASRTDSARETQYF. Written as DNA, the CDR3 is TGCGCCAGCAGAACGGACAGTGCAAGGGAGACCCAGTACTTC.

The rearrangement links TRBV6-1 to TRBJ1-5; tentative D call: TRBD1 (6 bases). Per the germline V gene, CDR1 is MNHNS and CDR2 is SASEGT. The CDR3 totals 16 residues. V lost 0 bases and J 5 bases, leaving 14 bases between the germline ends. The CDR3 here is CASSEALGAGDQPQHF. The CDR3, as DNA: TGTGCCAGCAGTGAAGCGCTGGGGGCAGGTGATCAGCCCCAGCATTTT.

This chain links TRBV29-1 with TRBJ2-5, with D hard to call. The CDR3 consists of 13 residues. Germline loops: CDR1 SQVTM, CDR2 ANQGSEA. V lost 4 bases to trimming and J lost 5 bases, with 14 bases between them. The CDR3 region is CSVVETPAETQYF. In DNA, the CDR3 is TGCAGCGTTGTAGAGACACCCGCGGAGACCCAGTACTTC.

The chain has TRBV14 and TRBJ2-3; TRBD2 matches 8 bases. The CDR3 extends over 15 amino acids. CDR1 SGHDN and CDR2 FVKESK come from the germline V gene. V shed 4 bases and J 2 bases; nucleotides not matched to a gene: 5. This chain's CDR3 is CASSRFSGVTDTQYF. As DNA, the CDR3 is TGTGCCAGCAGCCGGTTTAGCGGGGTCACAGATACGCAGTATTTT. Complete variable domain (other parts from reference TRBV14 and TRBJ2-3): EAGVTQFPSHSVIEKGQTVTLRCDPISGHDNLYWYRRVMGKEIKFLLHFVKESKQDESGMPNNRFLAERTGGTYSTLKVQPAELEDSGVYFCASSRFSGVTDTQYFGPGTRLTVL.

The chain carries TRBV18 and TRBJ1-1, with TRBD1 matching over 8 bases. V trimming: 0 bases; J trimming: 3 bases; junction bases outside the gene matches: 6. Germline CDR1 is KGHSH and CDR2 is LQKENI. The CDR3 length is 16 residues. CDR3 coding DNA: TGTGCCAGCTCACCACCGGCGGGACAGGCTTACACTGAAGCTTTCTTT. Translated, it gives CASSPPAGQAYTEAFF.

The chain employs TRBV28 and TRBJ2-7; D is unresolved. From germline, CDR1 is MDHEN and CDR2 SYDVKM. Trimming left V 5 bases short and J 7 bases short, with 15 bases between. The CDR3 extends over 13 amino acids. The CDR3 is CASSVMGLEEQYF. In nucleotides, the CDR3 is TGTGCCAGCAGTGTCATGGGTTTGGAGGAGCAGTACTTC.

This chain joins TRBV11-1 and TRBJ2-7; 8 nucleotides align to TRBD1. CDR3 length equals 15 residues. Germline loops: CDR1 SGHAT, CDR2 FQDESV (reference sequence). With V trimmed by 6 bases and J by 0 bases, 7 bases remained unmatched. The CDR3 here is CASSPRQGHSYEQYF. CDR3 DNA: TGTGCCAGCAGTCCAAGACAGGGGCACTCCTACGAGCAGTACTTC.